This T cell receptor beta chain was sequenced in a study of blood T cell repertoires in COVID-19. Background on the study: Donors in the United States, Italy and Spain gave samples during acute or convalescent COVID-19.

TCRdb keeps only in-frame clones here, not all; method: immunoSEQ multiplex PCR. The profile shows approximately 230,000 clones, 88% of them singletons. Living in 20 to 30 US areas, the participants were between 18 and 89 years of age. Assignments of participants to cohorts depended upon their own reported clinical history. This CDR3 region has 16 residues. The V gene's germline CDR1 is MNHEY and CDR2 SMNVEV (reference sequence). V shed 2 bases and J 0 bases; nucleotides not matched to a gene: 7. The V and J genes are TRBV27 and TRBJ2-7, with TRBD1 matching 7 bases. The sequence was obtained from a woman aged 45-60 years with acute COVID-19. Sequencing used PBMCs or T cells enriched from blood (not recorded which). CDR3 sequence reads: CASSLDRAASSYEQYF. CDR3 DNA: TGTGCCAGCAGTTTAGACAGGGCGGCCAGCTCCTACGAGCAGTACTTC.